Shown below are 21 T cell receptor beta chains from a single sample sequenced in a study of shared clonotypes between healthy human individuals. The table came from immunoSEQ multiplex PCR; TCRdb's copy has only in-frame clones and leaves some out. The table has roughly 2 million clones, approximately 94% seen once. Sequencing was performed on naive CD4+ T cells sorted from blood. Subset specified: CD45RA+ positively selected. The receptors come from a man aged 18 to 35 in good health.

A single count supports this clone. CDR3 sequence: CAWSGGLAGVKQYF. The CDR3 DNA reads TGTGCCTGGAGTGGGGGACTAGCGGGAGTCAAGCAGTACTTC. The J gene is TRBJ2-7, the V gene TRBV30, with 14 bases that match TRBD2. CDR3 length: 14 residues. V lost 1 base, J lost 8 bases, and 4 bases stayed unmatched. Germline V gives CDR1 GTSNPN, CDR2 SVGIG (reference sequence).

The chain carries TRBV28 and TRBJ2-7; 11 bases are a match to TRBD2. With 9 bases clipped from V and 2 bases from J, the junction kept 6 bases outside the gene matches. The CDR3 is made up of 14 amino acids. CDR1 and CDR2 from the germline V gene are MDHEN and SYDVKM. CDR3 sequence (DNA): TGTGCCAGTACCATAGCGGGGGGGCCCTACGAGCAGTACTTC. It is translated as CASTIAGGPYEQYF.

This clone was seen more than once but under ten times. The sample holds other DNA sequences that translate to the same CDR3. This rearrangement joins TRBV7-9 to TRBJ1-1; no clear D gene. Deletions cut 1 base from V and 1 base from J, with 4 bases between. The germline V gene encodes CDR1 SEHNR and CDR2 FQNEAQ (reference sequence). This CDR3 has 13 residues. The CDR3 DNA reads as TGTGCCAGCAGCTTAGGTCAGAACACTGAAGCTTTCTTT. It translates to CASSLGQNTEAFF.

The chain recombines TRBV7-2 with TRBJ2-3; D is unresolved. The V and J ends lost 2 bases and 2 bases respectively, with 8 bases between them. Per germline, CDR1 SGHTA and CDR2 FQGNSA. This CDR3 has 14 amino acids. In DNA, the CDR3 is TGTGCCAGCAGCTTACGGCAGGCCACAGATACGCAGTATTTT. Its translation is CASSLRQATDTQYF.

The rearrangement uses TRBV5-6 and TRBJ1-5, with 12 nucleotides matching TRBD1. This CDR3 has 17 amino acids. Trimming cost V 4 bases and J 3 bases; bases outside gene matches: 8. Germline V CDR1 and CDR2: SGHDT, YYEEEE. The CDR3 spells CASSHRDRGQYNQPQHF. The CDR3 bases are TGTGCCAGCAGCCATAGGGACAGGGGGCAATACAATCAGCCCCAGCATTTT.

V gene TRBV6-6 combines with J gene TRBJ2-5; D gene uncertain. The V end was cut by 2 bases, the J end by 2 bases, with 12 bases between. Germline loops: CDR1 MNHNY, CDR2 SVGAGI (reference sequence). The CDR3 consists of 15 residues. The CDR3 region has the DNA TGTGCCAGCAGTTACGGGCAGGTTCAACAAGAGACCCAGTACTTC. Amino acids: CASSYGQVQQETQYF.

The rearrangement links TRBV7-9 to TRBJ2-3; D unclear. Deletions cut 1 base from V and 4 bases from J, with 6 bases between. The V gene's germline CDR1 is SEHNR and CDR2 FQNEAQ (reference sequence). This CDR3 has 13 amino acids. Written as DNA, the CDR3 is TGTGCCAGCAGCTTAGTTATCCCAGATACGCAGTATTTT. Protein sequence: CASSLVIPDTQYF.

The chain joins TRBV7-9 to TRBJ2-7; tentatively, D is TRBD1 (6 bases). Germline V gene data show CDR1 as SEHNR and CDR2 as FQNEAQ (reference sequence). CDR3 length: 13 amino acids. V lost 3 bases, J lost 4 bases, and 10 bases lay in between. The CDR3 loop reads CASSFSDRYEQYF. In nucleotides, the CDR3 is TGTGCCAGCAGCTTTTCCGACAGGTACGAGCAGTACTTC.

The V and J genes are TRBV7-2 and TRBJ1-2; TRBD1 agrees at 7 bases. The CDR3 runs to 13 residues. The junction had 7 bases not matched to a gene; V was cut back by 5 bases and J by 7 bases. Germline CDR1 SGHTA, CDR2 FQGNSA. CDR3: CASSNQGGAGYTF. The CDR3, as DNA: TGTGCCAGCAGCAACCAGGGGGGGGCTGGCTACACCTTC.

This clone appeared once. This rearrangement joins TRBV7-8 to TRBJ1-6; 9 bases are a match to TRBD1. This CDR3 contains 14 residues. Germline CDR1 SGHVS, CDR2 FQNEAQ. The V gene end was trimmed by 5 bases and the J gene end by 6 bases; junction bases not matched to a gene: 2. CDR3 amino acids: CASSRTGVNSPLHF. The DNA of the CDR3 is TGTGCCAGCAGCCGGACAGGGGTTAATTCACCCCTCCACTTT. Full variable domain (rest looked up from reference TRBV7-8 and TRBJ1-6): GAGVSQSPRYKVAKRGQDVALRCDPISGHVSLFWYQQALGQGPEFLTYFQNEAQLDKSGLPSDRFFAERPEGSVSTLKIQRTQQEDSAVYLCASSRTGVNSPLHFGNGTRLTVT.

The V and J genes are TRBV19 and TRBJ1-5; 7 bases align to TRBD1. This CDR3 contains 14 residues. The germline CDR1 and CDR2 sequences are LNHDA and SQIVND (reference sequence). V was pared by 6 bases and J by 5 bases, with 7 bases of the junction left unmatched. The CDR3 protein is CASRETGLDQPQHF. In DNA, the CDR3 is TGTGCCAGTAGGGAGACAGGGTTGGATCAGCCCCAGCATTTT.

Comment on this clone: The identical CDR3 is also encoded by other nucleotide sequences in the sample. This chain uses TRBV7-9 with TRBJ1-1; D is uncertain. V was cut by 4 bases and J by 1 base, with 10 bases left in between. Germline assignment: CDR1 SEHNR and CDR2 FQNEAQ (reference sequence). CDR3 size: 14 residues. CDR3: CASSYRGENTEAFF. The CDR3 nucleotides read TGTGCCAGCAGCTACCGCGGAGAGAACACTGAAGCTTTCTTT.

This chain uses TRBV4-1 with TRBJ2-7, with 7 bases that match TRBD2. CDR3 size: 16 residues. The junction had 12 bases not matched to a gene; V was cut back by 0 bases and J by 7 bases. Germline V lookup: CDR1 MGHRA, CDR2 YSYEKL. CDR3 DNA: TGCGCCAGCAGCCAAGAACGTCGTGGGGGGGTATATGAGCAGTACTTC. It is translated as CASSQERRGGVYEQYF.

DNA of the CDR3: TGCAGCGGAGGAGGGCTAGCGGGAGAAATCTCCGAGCAGTACTTC. This codes for CSGGGLAGEISEQYF. This chain uses TRBV29-1 with TRBJ2-7, with 10 bases aligning to TRBD2. The germline CDR1 and CDR2 sequences are SQVTM and ANQGSEA. Unmatched junction bases numbered 15, after V lost 7 bases and J lost 6 bases. The CDR3 runs 15 residues.

The rearrangement uses TRBV9 and TRBJ1-2; D is uncertain. Germline V gene lookup returns CDR1 SGDLS and CDR2 YYNGEE. V lost 0 bases and J lost 3, with 9 bases in between. The CDR3 is 14 amino acids. CDR3 region: CASSVDSDDYGYTF. The CDR3 nucleotides are TGTGCCAGCAGCGTAGACTCGGACGACTATGGCTACACCTTC. Full variable domain (remainder filled in from reference TRBV9 and TRBJ1-2): DSGVTQTPKHLITATGQRVTLRCSPRSGDLSVYWYQQSLDQGLQFLIQYYNGEERAKGNILERFSAQQFPDLHSELNLSSLELGDSALYFCASSVDSDDYGYTFGSGTRLTVV.

The chain uses TRBV19 and TRBJ1-5, with a possible D match to TRBD1 (6 bases). The CDR3 contains 17 residues. Between the trimmed V and J ends, which lost 5 bases and 4 bases, there was a span of 21 bases. Germline CDR1 is LNHDA and CDR2 is SQIVND (reference sequence). The CDR3 protein is CASSPPGFSQGNQPQHF. CDR3 nucleotide sequence: TGTGCCAGTAGTCCACCCGGCTTCTCGCAGGGGAATCAGCCCCAGCATTTT.

The chain joins TRBV5-4 to TRBJ2-2; the match to TRBD2 covers 13 bases. J gave up 7 bases and V 2 bases, and 8 bases lay outside the gene matches. CDR3 length equals 17 residues. Germline CDR1 and CDR2: SGHNT and YYREEE (reference sequence). The CDR3 region is CASSLELAGGPDGELFF. DNA of the CDR3: TGTGCCAGCAGCTTAGAACTAGCGGGGGGGCCGGACGGGGAGCTGTTTTTT.

V and J are TRBV4-1 and TRBJ1-4, with D possibly being TRBD1 (6 bases). Trimming pared 0 bases from V and 7 bases from J, leaving 12 bases between. This CDR3 is 15 amino acids long. From germline, CDR1 is MGHRA and CDR2 YSYEKL. CDR3 residues: CASSQDRGGGEKLFF. The CDR3 DNA sequence: TGCGCCAGCAGCCAAGATCGGGGAGGGGGTGAAAAACTGTTTTTT.

The rearrangement uses TRBV7-8 and TRBJ2-3, with 12 bases identical to TRBD2. Germline loops: CDR1 SGHVS, CDR2 FQNEAQ. The CDR3 runs to 20 residues. The junction had 15 bases not matched to a gene; V was cut back by 1 base and J by 4 bases. CDR3 DNA sequence: TGTGCCAGCAGCTTAGTTTCCCGAACACGACTAGCGGGAGTAGCAGATACGCAGTATTTT. Its translation is CASSLVSRTRLAGVADTQYF.

The V and J genes are TRBV7-2 and TRBJ2-5, with 15 bases aligning to TRBD2. The ends lost 6 bases at V and 5 bases at J; junction bases unmatched: 7. The V gene's germline CDR1 is SGHTA and CDR2 FQGNSA. The CDR3 extends over 16 amino acids. The CDR3 is CASSRGTSGRKETQYF. The CDR3 bases are TGTGCCAGCAGTCGGGGGACTAGCGGGAGGAAGGAGACCCAGTACTTC.

The chain is built from TRBV9 and TRBJ2-7; D tentatively fits TRBD1 or TRBD2 (6 bases each). V was trimmed by 0 bases and J by 4 bases, leaving 14 bases between them. Germline CDR1 and CDR2: SGDLS and YYNGEE. This CDR3 has 15 residues. CDR3 DNA sequence: TGTGCCAGCAGCGTAGGAGTAGGGGGGAGGTACGAGCAGTACTTC. Translating gives CASSVGVGGRYEQYF.